The 3 T cell receptor beta chains below come from one sample, sequenced in a study of cytomegalovirus exposure and HLA in healthy donors. The PCR employed 60 Vbeta primers together with 13 Jbeta primers. Assay: immunoSEQ multiplex PCR; the TCRdb copy retains only in-frame clones and omits some. The sample yields under 200,000 clones, 75% to 80% seen once. The material sequenced was PBMCs. These receptors were collected from a man aged 45-60 years in good health and CMV-seropositive.

The chain uses TRBV5-1 and TRBJ2-2; D is undetermined. Trimming shortened V by 0 bases and J by 7 bases, and 10 bases separated the two germline ends. CDR3 length equals 14 residues. The germline V gene encodes CDR1 SGHRS and CDR2 YFSETQ. DNA for the CDR3: TGCGCCAGCAGCTTGGACCTACGGGTCGGGGAGCTGTTTTTT. Translated: CASSLDLRVGELFF. The full variable domain, with the rest looked up from reference TRBV5-1 and TRBJ2-2, is KAGVTQTPRYLIKTRGQQVTLSCSPISGHRSVSWYQQTPGQGLQFLFEYFSETQRNKGNFPGRFSGRQFSNSRSEMNVSTLELGDSALYLCASSLDLRVGELFFGEGSRLTVL.

This clone has a single count. The V and J genes are TRBV5-1 and TRBJ2-5; weak D call: TRBD2 (7 bases). Germline V gene data show CDR1 as SGHRS and CDR2 as YFSETQ. Trimming left V 3 bases short and J 3 bases short, with 12 bases between. CDR3 size: 14 residues. CDR3 nucleotides: TGCGCCAGCAGCTGGGGGGGACAAAAAGAGACCCAGTACTTC. This sequence encodes CASSWGGQKETQYF.

The rearrangement uses TRBV18 and TRBJ1-1; a possible D gene is TRBD1 (6 bases). V was shortened by 2 bases and J by 5 bases, with 12 bases between the two germline ends. This CDR3 has 14 residues. Germline CDR1 is KGHSH and CDR2 is LQKENI. The CDR3 protein is CASSPTVGQTEAFF. DNA for the CDR3: TGTGCCAGCTCACCAACAGTCGGACAGACTGAAGCTTTCTTT.